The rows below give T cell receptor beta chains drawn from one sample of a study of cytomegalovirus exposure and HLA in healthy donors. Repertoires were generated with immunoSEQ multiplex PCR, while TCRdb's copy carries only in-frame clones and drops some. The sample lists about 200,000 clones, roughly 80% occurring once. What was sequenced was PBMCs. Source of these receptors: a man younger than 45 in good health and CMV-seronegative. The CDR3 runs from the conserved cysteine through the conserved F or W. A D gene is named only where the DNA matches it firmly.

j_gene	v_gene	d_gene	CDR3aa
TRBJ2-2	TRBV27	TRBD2	CASRKAGANTGELFF
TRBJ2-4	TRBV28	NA	CASYGQGLAKNIQYF
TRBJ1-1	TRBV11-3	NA	CASSLSGGTEAFF
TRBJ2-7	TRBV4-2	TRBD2	CASSQDRAGGLYEQYF
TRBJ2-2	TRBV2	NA	CASSPGHYTGELFF
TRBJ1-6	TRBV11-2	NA	CASSLSGNSPLHF
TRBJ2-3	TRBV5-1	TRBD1	CASSPQGQDPDTQYF
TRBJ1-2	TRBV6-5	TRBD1	CASSQGQTYGYTF
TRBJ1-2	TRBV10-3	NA	CATSQENYGYTF
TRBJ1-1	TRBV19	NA	CASSPQGQSTEAFF
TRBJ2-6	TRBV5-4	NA	CASSFRSGANVLTF
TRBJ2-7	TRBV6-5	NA	CASSYSGPSYEQYF
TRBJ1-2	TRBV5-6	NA	CASSLRQATGGYTF
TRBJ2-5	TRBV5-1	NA	CASSLGRGTKETQYF
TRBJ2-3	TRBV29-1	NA	CSVEAWRARTDTQYF
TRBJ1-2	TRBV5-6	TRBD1	CASSLGGQRSYGYTF
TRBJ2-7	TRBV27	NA	CASATPTGTYEQYF
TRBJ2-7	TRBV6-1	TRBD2	CASSVERGGYEQYF
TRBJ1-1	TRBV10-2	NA	CASNQGRTEAFF
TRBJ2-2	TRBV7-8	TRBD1	CASSSARRGQVGELFF
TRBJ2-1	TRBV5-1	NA	CASSLETRSGSSYNEQFF
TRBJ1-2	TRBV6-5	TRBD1	CASSPRTGPGDGYTF
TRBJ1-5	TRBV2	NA	CASSEGAQPQHF
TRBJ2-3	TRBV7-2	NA	CASSRNGGRTTDTQYF
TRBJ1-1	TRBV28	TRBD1	CASSQGAEAFF
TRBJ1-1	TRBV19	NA	CASSGGFSPPAFF
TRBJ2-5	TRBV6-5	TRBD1	CASSQDRGQGETQYF
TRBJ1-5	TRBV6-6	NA	CASSSGGGQPQHF
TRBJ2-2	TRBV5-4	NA	CASSPVRAGTGELFF